This TCR beta chain was documented in a study of T cell responses to AZD1222 COVID-19 vaccine. CDR3 length equals 16 residues. The germline CDR1 and CDR2 sequences are SEHNR and FQNEAQ (reference sequence). Trimming took 4 bases from V and 6 from J; bases not matched to a gene: 9. As to this clone: Its antigen is as yet unknown.

Points from the study as a whole: Scientists sampled the repertoires only once the peak T cell response had passed. The donor group comprised mostly white British people and more females; the analysis possibly underestimated clonal diversity.

TCRdb's copy holds only in-frame clones and misses some; the assay was immunoSEQ multiplex PCR. The sample contains around 160,000 clones, under 95% of which appear only once. The sample consisted of peripheral blood, taken on day 0 of AZD1222 vaccination. The receptor comes from an adult in good health. The gene calls are TRBV7-9 and TRBJ1-4; 9 positions match TRBD1. For the CDR3, the DNA is TGTGCCAGCAGCTCGAGGACAGGGGTTGGAGATGAAAAACTGTTTTTT. Amino acids: CASSSRTGVGDEKLFF.